Ten or more counts support the clone carrying this T cell receptor beta chain. These data belong to a study of T cells in Graves' hyperthyroidism and ophthalmopathy. Study summary: Sampling of peripheral blood happened at initial diagnosis, prior to any treatment.

Those patients with uncontrolled infection, other autoimmune disease, pregnancy or lactation were excluded. RNA transcripts served as the template for amplifying TCR beta CDR3 regions. The TCR CDR3 first-round RT-PCR relied on the HTBI primer set. TCRdb reprocessed the multiplex PCR reads with MiXCR, giving one entry per CDR3 protein. The data contain about 400,000 distinct CDR3 sequences, approximately 13% of them singletons. Trimming took off 2 bases at V and 2 bases at J, with 9 bases between the two ends. This CDR3 has 14 amino acids. The sequencing sample was made of blood. The chain uses TRBV12-3 or TRBV12-4 and TRBJ2-5, with D unresolved. The clonotype comes from a woman aged 18-29 years with Graves' hyperthyroidism. The CDR3 DNA sequence: TGTGCCAGCAGTTTAAGGCGGATTCAAGAGACCCAGTACTTC. Translating it yields CASSLRRIQETQYF.